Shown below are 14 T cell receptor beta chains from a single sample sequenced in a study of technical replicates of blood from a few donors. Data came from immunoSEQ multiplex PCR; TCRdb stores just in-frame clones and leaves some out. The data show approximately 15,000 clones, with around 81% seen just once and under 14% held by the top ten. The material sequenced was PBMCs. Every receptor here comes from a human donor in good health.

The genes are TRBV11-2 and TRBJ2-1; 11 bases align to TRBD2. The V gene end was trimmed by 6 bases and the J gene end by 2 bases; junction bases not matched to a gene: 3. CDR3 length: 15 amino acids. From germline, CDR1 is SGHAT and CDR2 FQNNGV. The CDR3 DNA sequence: TGTGCCAGCAGGATTAGCGGGAGGGCCTACAATGAGCAGTTCTTC. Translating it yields CASRISGRAYNEQFF.

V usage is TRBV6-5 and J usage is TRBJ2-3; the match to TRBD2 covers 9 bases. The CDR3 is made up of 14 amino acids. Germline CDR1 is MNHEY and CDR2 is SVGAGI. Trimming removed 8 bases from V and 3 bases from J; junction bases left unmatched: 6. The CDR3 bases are TGTGCCAGCTTAGGCGGGAGGGGGACAGATACGCAGTATTTT. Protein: CASLGGRGTDTQYF.

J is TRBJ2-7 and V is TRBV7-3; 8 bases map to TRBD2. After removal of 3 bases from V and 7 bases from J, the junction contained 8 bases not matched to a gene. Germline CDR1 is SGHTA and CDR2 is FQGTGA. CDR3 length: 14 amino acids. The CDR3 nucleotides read TGTGCCAGCAGCTTGTCCAGCGGGAGTTGGGAGCAGTACTTC. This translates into CASSLSSGSWEQYF.

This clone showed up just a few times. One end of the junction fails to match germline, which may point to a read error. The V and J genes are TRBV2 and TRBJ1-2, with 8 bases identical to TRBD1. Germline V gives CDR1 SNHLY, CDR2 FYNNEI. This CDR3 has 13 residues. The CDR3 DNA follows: TGTGCCAGCAGCGAGGCCCCGAACAACAGGGGGATTTTC. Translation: CASSEAPNNRGIF.

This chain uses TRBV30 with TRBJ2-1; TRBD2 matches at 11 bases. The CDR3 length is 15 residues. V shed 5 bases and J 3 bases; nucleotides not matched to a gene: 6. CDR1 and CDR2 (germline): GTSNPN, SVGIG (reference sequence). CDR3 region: CAWLIAGGSYNEQFF. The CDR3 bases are TGTGCCTGGCTAATAGCGGGAGGGAGCTACAATGAGCAGTTCTTC.

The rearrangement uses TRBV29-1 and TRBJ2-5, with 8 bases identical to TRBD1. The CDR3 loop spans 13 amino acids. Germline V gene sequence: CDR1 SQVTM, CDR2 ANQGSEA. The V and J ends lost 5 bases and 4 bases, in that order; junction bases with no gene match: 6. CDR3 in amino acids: CSVSGTGGETQYF. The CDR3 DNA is TGCAGCGTTTCCGGGACAGGCGGAGAGACCCAGTACTTC.

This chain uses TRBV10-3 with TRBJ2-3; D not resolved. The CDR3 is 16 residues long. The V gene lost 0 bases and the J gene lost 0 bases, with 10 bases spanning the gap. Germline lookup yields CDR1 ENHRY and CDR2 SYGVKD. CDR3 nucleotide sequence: TGTGCCATCAGTGAGTCGAACACGGGTAGCACAGATACGCAGTATTTT. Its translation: CAISESNTGSTDTQYF.

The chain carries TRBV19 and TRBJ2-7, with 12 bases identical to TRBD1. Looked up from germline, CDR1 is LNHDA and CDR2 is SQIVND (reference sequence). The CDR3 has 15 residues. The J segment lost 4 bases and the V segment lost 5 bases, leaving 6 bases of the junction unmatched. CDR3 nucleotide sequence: TGTGCCAGTAGTTCTGGGACAGGGGGCGGGTACGAGCAGTACTTC. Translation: CASSSGTGGGYEQYF.

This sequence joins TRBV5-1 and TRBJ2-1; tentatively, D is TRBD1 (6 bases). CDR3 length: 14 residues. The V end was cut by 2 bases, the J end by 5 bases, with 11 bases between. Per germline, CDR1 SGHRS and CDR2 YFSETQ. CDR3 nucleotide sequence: TGCGCCAGCAGCTTAGAACAGGGCAACAATGAGCAGTTCTTC. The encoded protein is CASSLEQGNNEQFF.

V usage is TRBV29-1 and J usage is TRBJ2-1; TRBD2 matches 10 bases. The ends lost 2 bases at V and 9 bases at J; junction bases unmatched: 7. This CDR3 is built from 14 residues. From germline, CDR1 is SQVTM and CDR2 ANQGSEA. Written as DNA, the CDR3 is TGCAGCGTTGAAACCGGGACTAGCGTTACTGAGCAGTTCTTC. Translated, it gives CSVETGTSVTEQFF.

The CDR3 DNA sequence: TGCGCCAGCTCCCTACTAGCGGGAGGGTACTACGAGCAGTACTTC. Protein: CASSLLAGGYYEQYF. The rearrangement joins TRBV10-2 to TRBJ2-7; 13 bases line up with TRBD2. J gave up 3 bases and V 8 bases, and 7 bases lay outside the gene matches. CDR1 is WSHSY, CDR2 SAAADI, per germline. The CDR3 is made up of 15 amino acids.

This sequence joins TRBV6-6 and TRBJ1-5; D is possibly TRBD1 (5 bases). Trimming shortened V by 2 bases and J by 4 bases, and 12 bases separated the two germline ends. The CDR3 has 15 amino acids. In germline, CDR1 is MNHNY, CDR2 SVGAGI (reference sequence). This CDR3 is CASSYGRVTNQPQHF. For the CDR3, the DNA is TGTGCCAGCAGTTACGGCAGGGTAACAAATCAGCCCCAGCATTTT.

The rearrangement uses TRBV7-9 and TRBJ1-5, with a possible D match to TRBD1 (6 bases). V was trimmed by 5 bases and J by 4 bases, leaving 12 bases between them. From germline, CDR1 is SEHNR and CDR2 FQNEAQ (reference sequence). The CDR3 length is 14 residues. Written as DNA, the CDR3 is TGTGCCAGCAGCCTCGGGGGGACAAATCAGCCCCAGCATTTT. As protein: CASSLGGTNQPQHF.

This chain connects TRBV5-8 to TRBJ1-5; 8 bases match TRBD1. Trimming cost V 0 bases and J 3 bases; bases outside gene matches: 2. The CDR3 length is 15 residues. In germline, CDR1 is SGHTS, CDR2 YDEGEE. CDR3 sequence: CASSLGTGSNQPQHF. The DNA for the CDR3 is TGTGCCAGCAGCTTGGGGACAGGGTCCAATCAGCCCCAGCATTTT. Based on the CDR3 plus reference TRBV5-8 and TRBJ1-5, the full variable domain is EAGVTQSPTHLIKTRGQQATLRCSPISGHTSVYWYQQALGLGLQFLLWYDEGEERNRGNFPPRFSGRQFPNYSSELNVNALELEDSALYLCASSLGTGSNQPQHFGDGTRLSIL.